This TCR beta chain was documented in a study of blood T cells in healthy people across ages. Study results and limitations: More naive CD4+ cells and higher diversity marked long-lived donors relative to aged donors. Roughly linear age-related decline in beta diversity appeared, significant by age around 42.

The CDR3 is 11 amino acids. V was clipped by 6 bases and J by 7 bases, with 9 bases between them. Donation came from healthy Caucasian individuals in Russia who were aged roughly 6 to 95. This clonotype was detected only a few times. Its antigen is currently unknown. Alongside a J-beta primer mix, a sample-barcoded 5' primer served in a second PCR lasting roughly 6 to 11 cycles. Every molecule of cDNA carried a tag from a template-switch adaptor with 12 random nucleotides. TCRdb re-called the 5' RACE reads through MiXCR, storing one row per CDR3 protein. The table includes approximately 800,000 distinct CDR3 sequences, around 34% detected once.

Sequences were obtained from blood. This sequence was found in a man aged 18 to 29 in good health. This sequence joins TRBV12-3 or TRBV12-4 and TRBJ1-1; D gene uncertain. DNA of the CDR3: TGTGCCAGCAGCCGTTTAGGTGAAGCTTTCTTT. Its translation: CASSRLGEAFF.